These 11 T cell receptor beta chains were sequenced from one sample in a study of OX40 agonist ivuxolimab in advanced cancers. Profiled with immunoSEQ multiplex PCR; TCRdb holds only in-frame clones, not every one. The table records about 38,000 clones, about nine tenths of them present only once. The specimen was CD4+ or CD8+ T cells sorted from blood, collected in a trial of the OX40 agonist ivuxolimab. These receptors were taken from an adult with an advanced solid tumor such as melanoma, head and neck, liver or kidney cancer.

With respect to this clone: A junction end diverges from the germline sequence, so it may reflect a read error. The gene calls are TRBV5-6 and TRBJ2-3; D remains ambiguous. Germline CDR1 is SGHDT and CDR2 is YYEEEE. The CDR3 spans 12 residues. This CDR3 is CAGSLESDTQYF. The CDR3 nucleotides are TGTGCCGGCAGCTTGGAGTCTGATACGCAGTATTTT.

The chain combines TRBV4-1 with TRBJ2-7; D unresolved. In germline, CDR1 is MGHRA, CDR2 YSYEKL. This CDR3 is 14 amino acids long. Trimming removed 0 bases from V and 0 bases from J, with 6 bases in between. The CDR3 sequence is CASSQDGSSYEQYF. The CDR3 DNA reads as TGCGCCAGCAGCCAAGATGGCAGCTCCTACGAGCAGTACTTC.

This chain joins TRBV4-3 and TRBJ2-5; 7 positions match TRBD1. The J segment lost 4 bases and the V segment lost 0 bases, leaving 5 bases of the junction unmatched. This CDR3 contains 15 residues. Germline V CDR1 and CDR2: LGHNA, YSLEER. CDR3 sequence (DNA): TGCGCCAGCAGCCAAGATTCAGGACAGGTAGAGACCCAGTACTTC. Protein product: CASSQDSGQVETQYF.

J is TRBJ2-1 and V is TRBV2, with no clear D. The CDR3 sequence is 14 residues long. V lost 2 bases, J lost 1 base, and 6 bases lay in between. CDR1 SNHLY and CDR2 FYNNEI come from the germline V gene. The CDR3 bases are TGTGCCAGCAGTGAATTTAGGTCCTACAATGAGCAGTTCTTC. Its protein is CASSEFRSYNEQFF.

This chain uses TRBV4-3 with TRBJ2-2; unclear D gene. Per germline, CDR1 LGHNA and CDR2 YSLEER. The CDR3 is made up of 13 amino acids. V lost 1 base, J lost 4 bases, and 4 bases lay in between. This CDR3 is CASSQVGTGELFF. The DNA for the CDR3 is TGCGCCAGCAGCCAAGTCGGCACCGGGGAGCTGTTTTTT.

The chain uses TRBV4-1 and TRBJ2-4; perhaps D is TRBD1 or TRBD2 (5 bases each). The germline CDR1 and CDR2 sequences are MGHRA and YSYEKL. This CDR3 spans 14 amino acids. Trimming stripped 4 bases from V and 0 bases from J, with 7 bases between. CDR3 sequence: CASSRGIAKNIQYF. The CDR3 DNA is TGCGCCAGCAGCCGGGGGATAGCCAAAAACATTCAGTACTTC.

J is TRBJ2-2 and V is TRBV28, with D maybe TRBD2 (5 bases). CDR1 MDHEN and CDR2 SYDVKM come from the germline V gene. The CDR3 spans 15 residues. V lost 2 bases to trimming and J lost 7 bases, with 14 bases between them. CDR3 loop: CASSLITEGIGELFF. The DNA of the CDR3 is TGTGCCAGCAGTTTAATTACCGAGGGCATCGGGGAGCTGTTTTTT.

The chain uses TRBV19 and TRBJ1-1; D not certain. V shed 4 bases and J shed 3 bases, with 9 bases lying between them. This CDR3 spans 13 amino acids. CDR1 and CDR2 from the germline V gene are LNHDA and SQIVND (reference sequence). The CDR3: CASSSGVDTEAFF. The CDR3 bases are TGTGCCAGTAGTAGTGGTGTTGACACTGAAGCTTTCTTT.

The chain links TRBV18 to TRBJ2-7; D is ambiguous. V lost 2 bases to trimming and J lost 0 bases, with 8 bases between them. The CDR3 is 14 amino acids. CDR1 and CDR2 from the germline V gene are KGHSH and LQKENI. In DNA form, the CDR3 reads TGTGCCAGCTCACCAGCGCCCGGCTCCTACGAGCAGTACTTC. Amino acids: CASSPAPGSYEQYF.

The CDR3 protein is CASSSGAYTEAFF. As DNA, the CDR3 is TGTGCCAGCAGTTCTGGGGCGTACACTGAAGCTTTCTTT. The rearrangement joins TRBV5-4 to TRBJ1-1; the D gene is possibly TRBD1 (5 bases). Germline values: CDR1 SGHNT, CDR2 YYREEE (reference sequence). The CDR3 spans 13 residues. V lost 5 bases to trimming and J lost 3 bases, with 11 bases between them.

The genes are TRBV6-5 and TRBJ2-1, with 12 bases matching TRBD1. Germline loops: CDR1 MNHEY, CDR2 SVGAGI. The ends lost 0 bases at V and 4 bases at J; junction bases unmatched: 1. The CDR3 loop spans 16 amino acids. CDR3 nucleotide sequence: TGTGCCAGCAGTTACTCGGGACAGGGGGCGTACAATGAGCAGTTCTTC. Amino acids: CASSYSGQGAYNEQFF.